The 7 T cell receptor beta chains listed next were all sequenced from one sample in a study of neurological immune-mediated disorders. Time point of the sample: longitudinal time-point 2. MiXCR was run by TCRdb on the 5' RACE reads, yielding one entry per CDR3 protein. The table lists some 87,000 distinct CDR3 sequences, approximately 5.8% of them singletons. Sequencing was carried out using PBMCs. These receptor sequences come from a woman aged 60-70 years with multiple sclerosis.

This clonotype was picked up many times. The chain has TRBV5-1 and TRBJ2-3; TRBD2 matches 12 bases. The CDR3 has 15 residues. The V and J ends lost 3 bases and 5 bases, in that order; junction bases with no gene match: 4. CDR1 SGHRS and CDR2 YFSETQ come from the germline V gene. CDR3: CASSSLAGGQDTQYF. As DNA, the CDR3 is TGCGCCAGCAGCTCTCTAGCGGGGGGGCAAGATACGCAGTATTTT.

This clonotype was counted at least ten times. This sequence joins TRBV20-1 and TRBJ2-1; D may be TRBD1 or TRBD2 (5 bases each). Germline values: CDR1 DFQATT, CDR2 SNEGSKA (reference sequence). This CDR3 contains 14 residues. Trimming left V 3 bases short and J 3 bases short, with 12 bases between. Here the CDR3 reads CSARRGGYYNEQFF. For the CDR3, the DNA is TGCAGTGCTAGGAGGGGCGGTTACTACAATGAGCAGTTCTTC.

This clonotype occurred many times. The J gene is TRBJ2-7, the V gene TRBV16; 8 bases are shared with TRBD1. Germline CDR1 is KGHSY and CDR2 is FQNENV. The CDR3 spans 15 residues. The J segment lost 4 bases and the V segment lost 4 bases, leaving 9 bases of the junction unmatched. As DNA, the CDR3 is TGTGCCAGCAGCCTCCAGGCAGGGGGCCTATACGAGCAGTACTTC. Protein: CASSLQAGGLYEQYF.

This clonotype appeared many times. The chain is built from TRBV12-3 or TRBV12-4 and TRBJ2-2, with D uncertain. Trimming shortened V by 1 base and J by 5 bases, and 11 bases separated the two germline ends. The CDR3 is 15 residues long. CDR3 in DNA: TGTGCCAGCAGTTTAGGTGGGGTGTCGACCGGGGAGCTGTTTTTT. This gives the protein CASSLGGVSTGELFF.

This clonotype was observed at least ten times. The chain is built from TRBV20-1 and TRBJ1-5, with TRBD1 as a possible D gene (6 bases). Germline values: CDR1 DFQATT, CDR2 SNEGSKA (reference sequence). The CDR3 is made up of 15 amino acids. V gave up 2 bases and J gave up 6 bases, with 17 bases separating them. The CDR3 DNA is TGCAGTGCTAGAATTACAGGGTTAGTGTCTCAGCCCCAGCATTTT. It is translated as CSARITGLVSQPQHF.

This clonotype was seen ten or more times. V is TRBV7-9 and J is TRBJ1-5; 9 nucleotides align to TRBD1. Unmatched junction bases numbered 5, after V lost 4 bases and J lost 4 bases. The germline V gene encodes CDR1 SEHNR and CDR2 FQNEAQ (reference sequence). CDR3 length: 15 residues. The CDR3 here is CASSSSDRGNQPQHF. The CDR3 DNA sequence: TGTGCCAGCAGCTCGTCGGACAGGGGAAATCAGCCCCAGCATTTT.

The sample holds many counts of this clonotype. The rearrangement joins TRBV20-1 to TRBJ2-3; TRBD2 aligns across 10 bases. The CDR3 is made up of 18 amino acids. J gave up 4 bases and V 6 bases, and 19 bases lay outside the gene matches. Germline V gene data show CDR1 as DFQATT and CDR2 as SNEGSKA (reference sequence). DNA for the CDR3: TGCAGTGCGAGGACTGGGGCCGTTAGCGGGGGGATGTCAGATACGCAGTATTTT. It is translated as CSARTGAVSGGMSDTQYF.